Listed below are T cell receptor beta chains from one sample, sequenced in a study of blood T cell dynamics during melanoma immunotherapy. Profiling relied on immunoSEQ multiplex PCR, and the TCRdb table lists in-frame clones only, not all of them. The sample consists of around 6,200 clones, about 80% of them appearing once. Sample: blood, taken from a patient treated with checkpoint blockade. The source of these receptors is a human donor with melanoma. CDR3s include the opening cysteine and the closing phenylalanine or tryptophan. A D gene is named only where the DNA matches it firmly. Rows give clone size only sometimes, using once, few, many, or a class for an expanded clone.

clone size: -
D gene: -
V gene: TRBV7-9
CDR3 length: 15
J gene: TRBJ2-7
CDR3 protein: CASSLLTDSSSEQYF
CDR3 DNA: TGTGCCAGCAGCCTATTAACAGATTCTAGCTCCGAGCAGTACTTC

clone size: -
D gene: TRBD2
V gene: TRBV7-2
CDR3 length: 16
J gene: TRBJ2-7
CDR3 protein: CASSLDSGGATYEQYF
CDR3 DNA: TGTGCCAGCAGCTTAGACAGCGGGGGAGCCACCTACGAGCAGTACTTC

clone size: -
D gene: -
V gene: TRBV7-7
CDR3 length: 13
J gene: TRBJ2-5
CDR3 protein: CASSFDRQETQYF
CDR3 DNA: TGTGCCAGCAGCTTCGACAGGCAAGAGACCCAGTACTTC

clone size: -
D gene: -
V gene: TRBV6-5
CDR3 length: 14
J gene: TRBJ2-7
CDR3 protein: CASSYAHRYYEQYF
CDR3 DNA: TGTGCCAGCAGTTACGCTCATAGGTACTACGAGCAGTACTTC

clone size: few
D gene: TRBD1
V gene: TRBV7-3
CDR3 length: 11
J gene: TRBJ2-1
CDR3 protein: CASGQGNEQFF
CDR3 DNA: TGTGCCAGCGGACAGGGCAATGAGCAGTTCTTC

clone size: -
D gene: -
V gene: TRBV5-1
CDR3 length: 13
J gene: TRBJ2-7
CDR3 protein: CASSLGDIDEQYF
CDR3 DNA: TGCGCCAGCAGCTTGGGAGATATCGACGAGCAGTACTTC

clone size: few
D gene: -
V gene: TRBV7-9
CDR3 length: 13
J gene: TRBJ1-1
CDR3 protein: CASSLRRGREAFF
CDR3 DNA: TGTGCCAGCAGCTTACGCAGGGGAAGGGAAGCTTTCTTT

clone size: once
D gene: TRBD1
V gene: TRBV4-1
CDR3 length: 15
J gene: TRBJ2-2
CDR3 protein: CASSRGQGMTGELFF
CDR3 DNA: TGCGCCAGCAGCAGGGGACAGGGGATGACCGGGGAGCTGTTTTTT

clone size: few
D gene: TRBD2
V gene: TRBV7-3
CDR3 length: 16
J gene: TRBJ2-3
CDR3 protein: CASSTGGSRGTDTQYF
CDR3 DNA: TGTGCCAGCAGCACTGGCGGGAGTCGAGGCACAGATACGCAGTATTTT

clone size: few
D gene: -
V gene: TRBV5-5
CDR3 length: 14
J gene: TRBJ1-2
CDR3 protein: CASSPESGESDYTF
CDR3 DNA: TGTGCCAGCAGCCCGGAGTCAGGGGAGAGCGACTACACCTTC

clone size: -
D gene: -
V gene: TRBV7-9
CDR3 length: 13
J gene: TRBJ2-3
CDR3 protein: CASSLARADTQYF
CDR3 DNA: TGTGCCAGCAGCTTAGCCAGGGCAGATACGCAGTATTTT

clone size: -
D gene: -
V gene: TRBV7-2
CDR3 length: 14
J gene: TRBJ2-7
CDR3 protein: CASSLAGDRYEQYF
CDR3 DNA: TGTGCCAGCAGCTTAGCGGGAGATCGGTACGAGCAGTACTTC

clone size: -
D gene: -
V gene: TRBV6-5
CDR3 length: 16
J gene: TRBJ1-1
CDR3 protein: CASSSVNWVLNTEAFF
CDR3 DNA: TGTGCCAGCAGTTCCGTAAACTGGGTGCTGAACACTGAAGCTTTCTTT

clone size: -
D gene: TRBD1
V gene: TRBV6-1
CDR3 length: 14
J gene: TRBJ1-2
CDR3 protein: CASIMTGANYGYTF
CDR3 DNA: TGTGCCAGCATAATGACAGGGGCTAACTATGGCTACACCTTC

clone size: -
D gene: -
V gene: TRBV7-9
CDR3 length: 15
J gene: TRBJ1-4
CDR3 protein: CASSLPGGSREKLFF
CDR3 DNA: TGTGCCAGCAGTCTACCGGGGGGCTCCCGAGAAAAACTGTTTTTT

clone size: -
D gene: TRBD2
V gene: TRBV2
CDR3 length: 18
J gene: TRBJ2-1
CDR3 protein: CASSDQTFGTSGYNEQFF
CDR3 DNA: TGTGCCAGCAGTGATCAAACCTTTGGGACTAGCGGTTACAATGAGCAGTTCTTC